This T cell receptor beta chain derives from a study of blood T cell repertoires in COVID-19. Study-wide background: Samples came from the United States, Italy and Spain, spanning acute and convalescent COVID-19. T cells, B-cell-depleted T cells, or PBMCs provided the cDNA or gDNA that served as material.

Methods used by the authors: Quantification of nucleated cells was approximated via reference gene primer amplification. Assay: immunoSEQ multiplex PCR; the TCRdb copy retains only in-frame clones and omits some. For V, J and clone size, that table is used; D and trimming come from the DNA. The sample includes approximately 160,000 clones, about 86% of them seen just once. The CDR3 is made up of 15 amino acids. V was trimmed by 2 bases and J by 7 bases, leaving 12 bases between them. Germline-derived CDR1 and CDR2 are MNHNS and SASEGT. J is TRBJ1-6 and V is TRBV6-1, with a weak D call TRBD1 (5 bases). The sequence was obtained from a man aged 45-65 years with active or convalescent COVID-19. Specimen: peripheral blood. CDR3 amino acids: CASSERGIENSPLHF. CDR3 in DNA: TGTGCCAGCAGTGAACGGGGGATTGAGAATTCACCCCTCCACTTT.